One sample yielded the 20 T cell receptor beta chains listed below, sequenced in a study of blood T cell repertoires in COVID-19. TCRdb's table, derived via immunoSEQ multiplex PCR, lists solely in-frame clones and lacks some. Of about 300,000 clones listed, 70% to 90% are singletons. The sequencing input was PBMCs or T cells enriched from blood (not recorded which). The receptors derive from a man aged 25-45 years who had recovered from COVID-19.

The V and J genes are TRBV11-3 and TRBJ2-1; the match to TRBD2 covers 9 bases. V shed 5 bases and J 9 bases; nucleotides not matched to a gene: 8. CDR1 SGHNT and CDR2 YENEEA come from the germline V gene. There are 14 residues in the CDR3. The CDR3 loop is CASSGQREVGEQFF. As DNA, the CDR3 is TGTGCCAGCAGCGGGCAGCGGGAGGTAGGTGAGCAGTTCTTC.

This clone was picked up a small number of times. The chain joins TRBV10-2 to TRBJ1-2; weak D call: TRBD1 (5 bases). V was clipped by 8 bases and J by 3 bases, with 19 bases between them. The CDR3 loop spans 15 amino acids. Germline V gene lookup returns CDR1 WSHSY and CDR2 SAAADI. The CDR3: CASSPVGRADYGYTF. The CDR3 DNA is TGCGCCAGCTCTCCGGTGGGCAGGGCGGACTATGGCTACACCTTC.

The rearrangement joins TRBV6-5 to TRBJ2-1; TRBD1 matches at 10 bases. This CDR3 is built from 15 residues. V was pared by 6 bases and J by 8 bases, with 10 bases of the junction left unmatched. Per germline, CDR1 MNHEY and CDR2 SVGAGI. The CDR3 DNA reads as TGTGCCAGCAGCCCCTTCGGACAGGGGGGCGATGAGCAGTTCTTC. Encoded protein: CASSPFGQGGDEQFF.

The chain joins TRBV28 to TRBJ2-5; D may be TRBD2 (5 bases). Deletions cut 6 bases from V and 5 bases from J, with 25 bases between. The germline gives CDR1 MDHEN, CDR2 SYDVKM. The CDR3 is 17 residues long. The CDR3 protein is CASSPSKEGMRTETQYF. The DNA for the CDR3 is TGTGCCAGCAGCCCGTCCAAAGAGGGTATGAGGACGGAGACCCAGTACTTC.

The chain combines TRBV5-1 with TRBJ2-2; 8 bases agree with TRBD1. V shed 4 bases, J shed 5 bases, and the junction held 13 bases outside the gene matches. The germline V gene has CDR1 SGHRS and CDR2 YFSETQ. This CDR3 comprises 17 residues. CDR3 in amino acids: CASSLSGQGASTGELFF. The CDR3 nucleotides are TGCGCCAGCAGCCTCTCTGGACAGGGTGCGAGTACCGGGGAGCTGTTTTTT.

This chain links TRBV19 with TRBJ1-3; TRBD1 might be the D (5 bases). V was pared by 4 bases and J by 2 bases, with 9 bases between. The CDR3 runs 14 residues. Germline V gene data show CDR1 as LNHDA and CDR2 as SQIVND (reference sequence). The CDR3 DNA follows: TGTGCCAGTAGTACGACAGAGGCTGGAAACACCATATATTTT. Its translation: CASSTTEAGNTIYF. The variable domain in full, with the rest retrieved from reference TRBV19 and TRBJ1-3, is DGGITQSPKYLFRKEGQNVTLSCEQNLNHDAMYWYRQDPGQGLRLIYYSQIVNDFQKGDIAEGYSVSREKKESFPLTVTSAQKNPTAFYLCASSTTEAGNTIYFGEGSWLTVV.

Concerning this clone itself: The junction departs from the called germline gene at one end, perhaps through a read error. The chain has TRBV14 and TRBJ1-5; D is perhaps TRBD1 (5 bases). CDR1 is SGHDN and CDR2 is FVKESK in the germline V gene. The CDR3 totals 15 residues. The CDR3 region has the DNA TGTGCCAGCAGGCAAGATGGGGCCGGGAATCAGCCCCAGCATTTT. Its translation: CASRQDGAGNQPQHF. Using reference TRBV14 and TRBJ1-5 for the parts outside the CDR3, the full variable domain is EAGVTQFPSHSVIEKGQTVTLRCDPISGHDNLYWYRRVMGKEIKFLLHFVKESKQDESGMPNNRFLAERTGGTYSTLKVQPAELEDSGVYFCASRQDGAGNQPQHFGDGTRLSIL.

CDR3 region: CASNPHSSGNTIYF. CDR3 nucleotides: TGTGCCAGCAACCCCCACAGCTCTGGAAACACCATATATTTT. The gene calls are TRBV7-2 and TRBJ1-3; the D is unclear. The CDR3 loop spans 14 amino acids. Looked up from germline, CDR1 is SGHTA and CDR2 is FQGNSA. V lost 7 bases and J lost 0, with 10 bases in between.

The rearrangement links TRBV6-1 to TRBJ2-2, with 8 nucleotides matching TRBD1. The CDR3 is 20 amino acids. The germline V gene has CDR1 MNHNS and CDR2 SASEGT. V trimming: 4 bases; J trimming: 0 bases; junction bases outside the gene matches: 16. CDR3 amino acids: CASSADRVTPTGANTGELFF. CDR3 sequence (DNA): TGTGCCAGCAGTGCGGACAGGGTCACTCCAACTGGAGCGAACACCGGGGAGCTGTTTTTT.

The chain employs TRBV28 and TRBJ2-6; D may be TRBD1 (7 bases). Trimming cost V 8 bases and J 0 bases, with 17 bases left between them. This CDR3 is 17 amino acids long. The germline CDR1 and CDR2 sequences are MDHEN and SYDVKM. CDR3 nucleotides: TGTGCCAGCGAAGGAGGGGGCCCTAACTCTGGGGCCAACGTCCTGACTTTC. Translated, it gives CASEGGGPNSGANVLTF.

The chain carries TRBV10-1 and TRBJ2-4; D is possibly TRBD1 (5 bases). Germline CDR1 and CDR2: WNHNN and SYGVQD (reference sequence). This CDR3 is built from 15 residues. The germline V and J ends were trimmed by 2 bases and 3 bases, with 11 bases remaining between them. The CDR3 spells CASSENRQGKNIQYF. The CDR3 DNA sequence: TGCGCCAGCAGTGAGAATCGGCAGGGCAAAAACATTCAGTACTTC.

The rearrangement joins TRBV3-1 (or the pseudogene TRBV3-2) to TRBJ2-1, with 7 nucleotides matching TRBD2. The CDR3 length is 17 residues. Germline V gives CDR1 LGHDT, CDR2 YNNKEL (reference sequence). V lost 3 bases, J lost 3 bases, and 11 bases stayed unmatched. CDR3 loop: CASSHLLAALGYNEQFF. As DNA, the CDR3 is TGTGCCAGCAGCCACCTGCTAGCGGCCTTGGGCTACAATGAGCAGTTCTTC.

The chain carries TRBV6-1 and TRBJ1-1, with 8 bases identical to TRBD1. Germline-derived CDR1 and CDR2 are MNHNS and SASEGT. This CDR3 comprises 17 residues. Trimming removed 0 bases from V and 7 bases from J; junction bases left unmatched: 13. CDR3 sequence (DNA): TGTGCCAGCAGTGAAGCGGGGTCCAGGGGGCGAGTGGGTGAAGCTTTCTTT. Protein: CASSEAGSRGRVGEAFF.

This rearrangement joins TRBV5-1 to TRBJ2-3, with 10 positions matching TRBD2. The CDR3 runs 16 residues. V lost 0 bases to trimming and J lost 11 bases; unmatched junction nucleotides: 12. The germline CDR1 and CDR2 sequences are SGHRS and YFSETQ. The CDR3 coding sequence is TGCGCCAGCAGCTTGGATCTAGCGGGAGTAGGGGCGGAGCAGTATTTT. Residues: CASSLDLAGVGAEQYF.

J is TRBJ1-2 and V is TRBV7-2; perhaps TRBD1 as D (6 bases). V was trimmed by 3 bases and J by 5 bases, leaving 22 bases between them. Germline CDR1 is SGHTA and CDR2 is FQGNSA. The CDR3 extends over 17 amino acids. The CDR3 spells CASSLRDIGFDRYGYTF. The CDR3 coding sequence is TGTGCCAGCAGCTTGAGGGACATCGGATTCGACCGGTATGGCTACACCTTC.

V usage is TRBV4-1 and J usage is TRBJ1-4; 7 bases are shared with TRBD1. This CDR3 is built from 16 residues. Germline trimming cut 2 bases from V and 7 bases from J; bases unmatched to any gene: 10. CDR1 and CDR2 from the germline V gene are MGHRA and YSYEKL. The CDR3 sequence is CASSQQQGGSAEKLFF. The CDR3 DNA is TGCGCCAGCAGCCAACAACAAGGGGGCTCGGCTGAAAAACTGTTTTTT.

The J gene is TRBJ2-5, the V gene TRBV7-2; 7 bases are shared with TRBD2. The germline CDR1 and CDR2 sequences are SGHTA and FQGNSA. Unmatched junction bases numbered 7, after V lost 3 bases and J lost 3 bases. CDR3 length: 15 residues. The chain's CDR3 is CASSFGLGREETQYF. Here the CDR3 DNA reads TGTGCCAGCAGCTTCGGACTAGGCAGGGAAGAGACCCAGTACTTC.

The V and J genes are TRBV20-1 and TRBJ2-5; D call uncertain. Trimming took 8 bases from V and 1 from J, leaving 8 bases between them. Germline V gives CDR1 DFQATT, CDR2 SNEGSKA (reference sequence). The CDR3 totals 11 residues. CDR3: CSLSSQETQYF. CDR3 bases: TGCAGTTTGTCATCCCAAGAGACCCAGTACTTC.

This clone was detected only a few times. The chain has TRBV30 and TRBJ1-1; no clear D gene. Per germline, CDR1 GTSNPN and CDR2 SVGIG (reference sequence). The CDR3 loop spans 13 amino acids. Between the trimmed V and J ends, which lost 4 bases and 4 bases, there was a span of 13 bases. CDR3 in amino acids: CAWTGSTSTEAFF. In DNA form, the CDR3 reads TGTGCCTGGACAGGCAGTACGTCCACTGAAGCTTTCTTT.

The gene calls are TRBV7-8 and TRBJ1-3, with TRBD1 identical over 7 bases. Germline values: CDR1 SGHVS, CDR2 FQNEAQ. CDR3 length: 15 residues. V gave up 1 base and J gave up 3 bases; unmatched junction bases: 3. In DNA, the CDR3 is TGTGCCAGCAGCTTAGGACAGGGAGGTGGAAACACCATATATTTT. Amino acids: CASSLGQGGGNTIYF.